This T cell receptor beta chain was sequenced for a study of blood T cell repertoires in COVID-19. Overall study context: Whether acute or convalescent, the COVID-19 samples came from the United States, Italy and Spain. T cells, B-cell-depleted T cells, or PBMCs supplied cDNA or gDNA.

How the authors handled the data: Amplification of reference gene primers was used by the study to estimate nucleated cell counts. Clones were read by immunoSEQ multiplex PCR, and TCRdb kept only the in-frame ones, dropping some. The DNA was the basis for D and trimming; V, J and clone size are from that table. The table records 250,000 or so clones, more than 75% of them present only once. Germline assignment: CDR1 MNHEY and CDR2 SVGAGI. This CDR3 has 14 residues. Trimming took 8 bases from V and 5 from J; bases not matched to a gene: 9. The sequence derives from a woman aged 40 to 50 who had recovered from COVID-19. J is TRBJ1-5 and V is TRBV6-5, with 7 bases fitting TRBD1. The sequencing sample was made of peripheral blood. CDR3 nucleotides: TGTGCCAGCGGAAGACAGGGCCGGGATCAGCCCCAGCATTTT. Translating it yields CASGRQGRDQPQHF.